This TCR beta chain stems from a study of OX40 agonist ivuxolimab in advanced cancers. Assay used: immunoSEQ multiplex PCR; TCRdb lists only in-frame clones, some missing. The sample has some 48,000 clones, approximately 78% seen once. This CDR3 spans 11 amino acids. The germline CDR1 and CDR2 sequences are LNHDA and SQIVND (reference sequence). With 6 bases removed from V and 5 bases from J, the gap between germline ends came to 7 bases. This specimen was CD4+ or CD8+ T cells sorted from blood, taken in a trial of the OX40 agonist ivuxolimab. The sequence came from an adult with an advanced solid tumor such as melanoma, head and neck, liver or kidney cancer. The V call is TRBV19, the J call TRBJ1-2; unclear D gene. CDR3: CASRERYGYTF. Here the CDR3 DNA reads TGTGCCAGTAGAGAGCGGTATGGCTACACCTTC. Drawing the rest from reference TRBV19 and TRBJ1-2, the complete variable domain is DGGITQSPKYLFRKEGQNVTLSCEQNLNHDAMYWYRQDPGQGLRLIYYSQIVNDFQKGDIAEGYSVSREKKESFPLTVTSAQKNPTAFYLCASRERYGYTFGSGTRLTVV.